Listed below are T cell receptor beta chains from one sample, sequenced in a study of regulatory T cells in long-lasting Graves disease. Each CDR3 protein gets one entry after TCRdb re-called the multiplex PCR reads with MiXCR. This sample has about 200,000 distinct CDR3 sequences; approximately 20% occur once, and the top ten carry around 20%. Sample: peripheral blood mononuclear cells (PBMCs), taken at new diagnosis, from a patient treated with antithyroid drugs. The receptor source for this set is a female donor with Graves disease. The CDR3 runs from the conserved cysteine through the conserved F or W. A D gene is named only where the DNA matches it firmly. Size values are once, few and many counts, or a class for expanded clones, and some rows have none.

NA | many | TRBJ1-1 | TRBV19 | 11 | TGTGCCAGTCAAAGGGGCACTGAAGCTTTCTTT | CASQRGTEAFF
NA | NA | TRBJ2-2 | TRBV12-3/TRBV12-4 | 15 | TGTGCCAGCAGGACCCCATTTGATAGAGGCGAGGAGCTGTTTTTT | CASRTPFDRGEELFF
NA | many | TRBJ2-1 | TRBV4-2 | 13 | TGTGCCAGCAGCCAAGGACCATACAATGAGCAGTTCTTC | CASSQGPYNEQFF
NA | many | TRBJ1-2 | TRBV2 | 13 | TGTGCCAGCAAAGGGGAAAGGAGGTATGGCTACACCTTC | CASKGERRYGYTF
NA | NA | TRBJ2-1 | TRBV20-1 | 10 | TGCAGTGCCTTCTACAATGAGCAGTTCTTC | CSAFYNEQFF
TRBD1 | NA | TRBJ1-1 | TRBV11-2 | 16 | TGTGCCAGCAGCTTCTTCCAGGGGGCAGTTTTCACTGAAGCTTTCTTT | CASSFFQGAVFTEAFF
TRBD2 | many | TRBJ2-3 | TRBV10-3 | 15 | TGTGCCATCAAACCTCTAGCGGGGAGCACAGATACGCAGTATTTT | CAIKPLAGSTDTQYF
TRBD2 | many | TRBJ2-1 | TRBV7-8 | 16 | TGTGCCAGCAGCTTAGGGGGTGGGCTAGCGGGCAATGAGCAGTTCTTC | CASSLGGGLAGNEQFF
NA | many | TRBJ1-4 | TRBV30 | 14 | TGTGCCTGGAGTCGGGGGGTAGTAGGTGAAAAACTGTTTTTT | CAWSRGVVGEKLFF
TRBD2 | NA | TRBJ2-2 | TRBV6-1 | 17 | TGTGCCAGCAGTGAAGCGCGGAATAGCGGGAGCGTCGGGGAGCTGTTTTTT | CASSEARNSGSVGELFF
NA | many | TRBJ2-2 | TRBV7-9 | 17 | TGTGCCAGCAGCCCCCCGAAGGCGGGATCGAACACCGGGGAGCTGTTTTTT | CASSPPKAGSNTGELFF
NA | many | TRBJ2-7 | TRBV28 | 14 | TGTGCCAGCAGTTTAGGGGGGAGAGGCTACGAGCAGTACTTC | CASSLGGRGYEQYF
NA | many | TRBJ2-5 | TRBV20-1 | 12 | TGCAGTGCTACGCCCCAGCAAGAGACCCAGTACTTC | CSATPQQETQYF
TRBD2 | many | TRBJ2-7 | TRBV19 | 13 | TGTGCCAGTAGTGCGGCTAGCGGGGGAGAGCAGTACTTC | CASSAASGGEQYF
NA | many | TRBJ2-5 | TRBV7-6 | 16 | TGTGCCAGCAGCTTGCACACGAGGCTAGCACGGGAGACCCAGTACTTC | CASSLHTRLARETQYF
NA | many | TRBJ2-3 | TRBV30 | 13 | TGTGCCTGGAGCCCCCAGAGAGCGAATACGCAGTATTTT | CAWSPQRANTQYF
TRBD2 | NA | TRBJ2-1 | TRBV19 | 15 | TGTGCCAGTAGTATATTGTGGGAGGGCCTGAATGAGCAGTTCTTC | CASSILWEGLNEQFF
TRBD2 | NA | TRBJ2-5 | TRBV20-1 | 14 | TGCAGTGCTCCCTATGCTAGCGGGGAAGAGACCCAGTACTTC | CSAPYASGEETQYF
TRBD1 | many | TRBJ2-1 | TRBV5-1 | 18 | TGCGCCAGCAGCTTGCCCAGAAACACAGGGGGCTCCTACAATGAGCAGTTCTTC | CASSLPRNTGGSYNEQFF
NA | many | TRBJ2-5 | TRBV6-2/TRBV6-3 | 16 | TGTGCCAGCAGTTACGGGACCACAGGAGTTCAAGAGACCCAGTACTTC | CASSYGTTGVQETQYF